This TCR beta chain appears in the sequencing data of a study of cytomegalovirus exposure and HLA in healthy donors. The PCR had 60 Vbeta and 13 Jbeta primers. Method: immunoSEQ multiplex PCR; TCRdb's copy keeps in-frame clones and lacks some. The data show about 33,000 clones, and the top ten clones hold under 4.5%. As concerns this clone: What it recognizes is unknown.

Study-level points and caveats: It emerged from a later analysis that several of the most significant clusters appeared to be linked to common viral pathogens.

Germline V gives CDR1 KGHSH, CDR2 LQKENI. The CDR3 totals 13 residues. The V gene lost 3 bases and the J gene lost 3 bases, with 5 bases spanning the gap. The sequenced sample consisted of PBMCs. The sequence came from a man aged 35-49 years in good health and CMV-seronegative. The chain carries TRBV18 and TRBJ2-2; D call uncertain. CDR3 residues: CASSPQDTGELFF. CDR3 in DNA: TGTGCCAGCTCACCCCAGGACACCGGGGAGCTGTTTTTT.